This TCR beta chain was captured by sequencing in a study of T cell changes during pregnancy in multiple sclerosis. Sequenced by immunoSEQ multiplex PCR; TCRdb stores in-frame clones only, minus some. Among some 60,000 clones listed, 92% were seen once. The CDR3 is 13 residues long. Trimming removed 2 bases from V and 2 bases from J, with 4 bases in between. The germline V gene has CDR1 SEHNR and CDR2 FQNEAQ (reference sequence). The sample was peripheral blood, taken in the second trimester of pregnancy. This TCR derives from a female donor in good health, enrolled as a control in a pregnancy study. The genes are TRBV7-9 and TRBJ1-3; D is unresolved. In nucleotides, the CDR3 is TGTGCCAGCAGCTTATCCGCTGGAAACACCATATATTTT. Residues: CASSLSAGNTIYF.